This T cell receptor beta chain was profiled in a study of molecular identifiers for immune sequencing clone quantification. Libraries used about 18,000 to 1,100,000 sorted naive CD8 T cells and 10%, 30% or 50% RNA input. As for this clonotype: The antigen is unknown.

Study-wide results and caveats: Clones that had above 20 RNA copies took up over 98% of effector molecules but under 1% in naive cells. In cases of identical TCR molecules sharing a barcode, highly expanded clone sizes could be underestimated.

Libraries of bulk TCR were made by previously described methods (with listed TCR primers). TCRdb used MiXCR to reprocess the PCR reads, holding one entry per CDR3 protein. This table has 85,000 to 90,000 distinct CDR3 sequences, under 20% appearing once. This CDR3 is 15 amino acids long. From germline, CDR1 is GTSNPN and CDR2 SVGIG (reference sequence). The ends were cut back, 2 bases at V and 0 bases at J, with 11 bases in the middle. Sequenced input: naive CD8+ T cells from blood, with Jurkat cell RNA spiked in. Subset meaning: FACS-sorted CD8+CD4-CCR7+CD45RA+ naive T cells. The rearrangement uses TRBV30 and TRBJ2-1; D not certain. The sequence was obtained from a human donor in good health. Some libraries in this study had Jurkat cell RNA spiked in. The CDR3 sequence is CAWSWGLSSYNEQFF. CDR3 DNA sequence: TGTGCCTGGAGTTGGGGATTGAGCTCCTACAATGAGCAGTTCTTC.